Shown below are 17 T cell receptor beta chains from a single sample sequenced in a study of cytomegalovirus exposure and HLA in healthy donors. PCR amplification relied on 60 Vbeta primers (plus 13 Jbeta primers). The data were produced by immunoSEQ multiplex PCR, yet TCRdb's version contains in-frame clones alone and is incomplete. This repertoire shows around 110,000 clones, around 75% found once; its top ten account for roughly 0.87%. The source material was PBMCs. These receptors came from a woman aged 25 to 39 in good health and CMV-seronegative.

This sequence joins TRBV2 and TRBJ2-1; 10 nucleotides align to TRBD2. Germline values: CDR1 SNHLY, CDR2 FYNNEI. V dropped 7 bases and J dropped 4; count of bases not matched to a gene: 4. This CDR3 has 14 residues. The DNA for the CDR3 is TGTGCCAGCAACCCGACTAGCGGGTACAATGAGCAGTTCTTC. Its translation: CASNPTSGYNEQFF.

This clone showed up just a few times. This CDR3 reads CSVRTDIPNSPLHF. The CDR3 region has the DNA TGCAGCGTCCGAACGGACATACCTAATTCACCCCTCCACTTT. The rearrangement links TRBV29-1 to TRBJ1-6; D is perhaps TRBD1 (5 bases). The germline V gene encodes CDR1 SQVTM and CDR2 ANQGSEA. The CDR3 has 14 residues. The V gene lost 6 bases and the J gene lost 6 bases, with 15 bases spanning the gap.

The chain uses TRBV5-1 and TRBJ2-3; D is unresolved. Trimming stripped 3 bases from V and 6 bases from J, with 20 bases between. CDR3 length equals 16 residues. The germline V gene encodes CDR1 SGHRS and CDR2 YFSETQ. CDR3 residues: CASSYGAASTWDTQYF. Here the CDR3 DNA reads TGCGCCAGCAGCTACGGCGCGGCAAGTACGTGGGATACGCAGTATTTT. Together with reference TRBV5-1 and TRBJ2-3, the CDR3 gives the full variable domain: KAGVTQTPRYLIKTRGQQVTLSCSPISGHRSVSWYQQTPGQGLQFLFEYFSETQRNKGNFPGRFSGRQFSNSRSEMNVSTLELGDSALYLCASSYGAASTWDTQYFGPGTRLTVL.

This clone was seen only once. V and J are TRBV10-2 and TRBJ1-2; perhaps TRBD1 as D (5 bases). V shed 1 base and J shed 7 bases, with 10 bases lying between them. The CDR3 is made up of 13 amino acids. CDR1 and CDR2 from the germline V gene are WSHSY and SAAADI. The CDR3 DNA reads TGCGCCAGCAGTGAGTGGCAGGGCGGTGGCTACACCTTC. Its protein is CASSEWQGGGYTF.

This clone was picked up one time. This chain uses TRBV27 with TRBJ2-1; a possible D gene is TRBD2 (5 bases). Trimming removed 6 bases at V and 7 bases at J, with 16 bases between. Germline CDR1 reads MNHEY; CDR2 reads SMNVEV (reference sequence). This CDR3 contains 14 residues. For the CDR3, the DNA is TGTGCCAGCAGCACCTCGGGGTGGGGTAATGAGCAGTTCTTC. This encodes CASSTSGWGNEQFF.

The chain combines TRBV7-3 with TRBJ2-2; 11 nucleotides match TRBD1. The junction had 9 bases not matched to a gene; V was cut back by 5 bases and J by 4 bases. Germline CDR1 SGHTA, CDR2 FQGTGA. The CDR3 loop spans 17 amino acids. The CDR3 DNA reads as TGTGCCAGCAGCCGACCCGGACAGGGGGCGAGCACCGGGGAGCTGTTTTTT. As protein: CASSRPGQGASTGELFF.

The chain uses TRBV7-9 and TRBJ1-2; the D is unclear. CDR1 is SEHNR and CDR2 is FQNEAQ in the germline V gene (reference sequence). Trimming removed 2 bases from V and 8 bases from J, with 12 bases in between. This CDR3 has 13 residues. The CDR3 is CASSLNGESGYTF. CDR3 DNA: TGTGCCAGCAGCTTAAACGGGGAGAGCGGCTACACCTTC. The full variable domain, completed using reference TRBV7-9 and TRBJ1-2, is DTGVSQNPRHKITKRGQNVTFRCDPISEHNRLYWYRQTLGQGPEFLTYFQNEAQLEKSRLLSDRFSAERPKGSFSTLEIQRTEQGDSAMYLCASSLNGESGYTFGSGTRLTVV.

This chain links TRBV29-1 with TRBJ2-3, with 9 bases that match TRBD2. Trimming cost V 0 bases and J 2 bases; bases outside gene matches: 12. Looked up from germline, CDR1 is SQVTM and CDR2 is ANQGSEA. The CDR3 extends over 18 amino acids. CDR3 in DNA: TGCAGCGTTGAAGATCCGATGGTAGCGGGAGAGTCCACAGATACGCAGTATTTT. It is translated as CSVEDPMVAGESTDTQYF.

V usage is TRBV6-1 and J usage is TRBJ2-3; 9 nucleotides align to TRBD2. The CDR3 consists of 15 residues. Germline trimming cut 2 bases from V and 6 bases from J; bases unmatched to any gene: 6. Germline CDR1 reads MNHNS; CDR2 reads SASEGT. The CDR3 DNA sequence: TGTGCCAGCAGTGAATGGGGGACTAGCATGGATACGCAGTATTTT. Translated: CASSEWGTSMDTQYF.

CDR3 DNA sequence: TGTGCCAGCAGTGCTGAGGGATCGGGTGGGGACACTGAAGCTTTCTTT. It yields the protein CASSAEGSGGDTEAFF. The chain combines TRBV6-4 with TRBJ1-1; no reliable D call. CDR3 length equals 16 residues. Trimming pared 4 bases from V and 3 bases from J, leaving 18 bases between. Germline V lookup: CDR1 MRHNA, CDR2 SNTAGT.

The chain is built from TRBV5-1 and TRBJ2-3, with D possibly matching TRBD1 (6 bases). The CDR3 loop spans 17 amino acids. V was shortened by 4 bases and J by 3 bases, with 21 bases between the two germline ends. Germline V gene data show CDR1 as SGHRS and CDR2 as YFSETQ. The CDR3 is CASSIPQGNTGTDTQYF. The CDR3 DNA is TGCGCCAGCAGCATCCCTCAGGGGAATACAGGTACAGATACGCAGTATTTT.

The rearrangement links TRBV7-7 to TRBJ2-5; 8 bases agree with TRBD1. The CDR3 sequence is 15 residues long. Germline values: CDR1 SSHAT, CDR2 FNYEAQ (reference sequence). J lost 2 bases, V lost 5 bases, and 7 bases had no gene match. The CDR3 nucleotides are TGTGCCAGCAGCGTCGGACAGGGAGGACAAGAGACCCAGTACTTC. Translating it yields CASSVGQGGQETQYF.

This chain connects TRBV5-1 to TRBJ2-2; D is perhaps TRBD2 (5 bases). CDR1 SGHRS and CDR2 YFSETQ come from the germline V gene. The V and J ends lost 2 bases and 5 bases respectively, with 13 bases between them. The CDR3 is 15 residues long. The CDR3 here is CASSFLGLETGELFF. CDR3 DNA sequence: TGCGCCAGCAGCTTCCTCGGACTGGAGACCGGGGAGCTGTTTTTT. Variable domain in full (rest from reference TRBV5-1 and TRBJ2-2): KAGVTQTPRYLIKTRGQQVTLSCSPISGHRSVSWYQQTPGQGLQFLFEYFSETQRNKGNFPGRFSGRQFSNSRSEMNVSTLELGDSALYLCASSFLGLETGELFFGEGSRLTVL.

The table lists this clone with a few counts. The chain combines TRBV7-2 with TRBJ1-5, with TRBD1 identical over 11 bases. CDR3 length: 16 amino acids. The V gene end was trimmed by 3 bases and the J gene end by 4 bases; junction bases not matched to a gene: 5. Germline lookup yields CDR1 SGHTA and CDR2 FQGNSA. Here the CDR3 DNA reads TGTGCCAGCAGCTTCACCGGGACAGGGGGTAATCAGCCCCAGCATTTT. This translates into CASSFTGTGGNQPQHF.

This clone was observed once. The CDR3 DNA reads as TGCGCCAGCAGCCCGGGACTAGCGTTTTACAATGAGCAGTTCTTC. Protein: CASSPGLAFYNEQFF. The chain joins TRBV5-1 to TRBJ2-1; 10 nucleotides line up with TRBD2. The length of the CDR3 is 15 residues. Germline V gives CDR1 SGHRS, CDR2 YFSETQ. The V and J ends lost 4 bases and 4 bases, in that order; junction bases with no gene match: 5.

The CDR3 DNA follows: TGTGCCTGGACACAAACTAGGGGAAACACCATATATTTT. Its protein is CAWTQTRGNTIYF. The chain combines TRBV30 with TRBJ1-3; the D is unclear. The germline V and J ends were trimmed by 4 bases and 4 bases, with 11 bases remaining between them. This CDR3 spans 13 amino acids. Germline CDR1 and CDR2: GTSNPN and SVGIG (reference sequence).

V is TRBV7-8 and J is TRBJ2-3; tentative D call: TRBD2 (5 bases). Trimming stripped 6 bases from V and 5 bases from J, with 9 bases between. Germline V gene data show CDR1 as SGHVS and CDR2 as FQNEAQ. The CDR3 covers 12 residues. The CDR3 protein is CASSRGEDTQYF. The DNA of the CDR3 is TGTGCCAGCAGTCGGGGTGAAGATACGCAGTATTTT.